A single sample gave rise to the 11 T cell receptor beta chains below, sequenced in a study of OX40 agonist ivuxolimab in advanced cancers. Some clones are missing from TCRdb's copy, which holds only in-frame ones; the method was immunoSEQ multiplex PCR. The repertoire holds about 53,000 clones, with nearly 90% as singletons. The sample was CD4+ or CD8+ T cells sorted from blood, taken in a trial of the OX40 agonist ivuxolimab. Receptor source: an adult with an advanced solid tumor such as melanoma, head and neck, liver or kidney cancer.

This chain uses TRBV28 with TRBJ2-7, with 10 bases matching TRBD1. After removal of 5 bases from V and 2 bases from J, the junction contained 0 bases not matched to a gene. Germline-derived CDR1 and CDR2 are MDHEN and SYDVKM. CDR3 size: 13 residues. The DNA of the CDR3 is TGTGCCAGCAGTGGGACAGGGGCCTACGAGCAGTACGTC. It specifies CASSGTGAYEQYV.

The V and J genes are TRBV27 and TRBJ2-7; D is perhaps TRBD1 (6 bases). Germline CDR1 MNHEY, CDR2 SMNVEV (reference sequence). This CDR3 contains 14 residues. V lost 3 bases, J lost 0 bases, and 9 bases lay in between. The CDR3 is CASSLQDSSYEQYF. DNA for the CDR3: TGTGCCAGCAGTTTGCAGGACAGCTCCTACGAGCAGTACTTC.

The chain couples TRBV4-1 to TRBJ2-3; TRBD2 aligns across 9 bases. Germline values: CDR1 MGHRA, CDR2 YSYEKL. This CDR3 spans 16 amino acids. Unmatched junction bases numbered 6, after V lost 0 bases and J lost 5 bases. CDR3 residues: CASSQDPSGKGDTQYF. CDR3 DNA: TGCGCCAGCAGCCAAGATCCTAGCGGGAAAGGAGATACGCAGTATTTT.

The chain is built from TRBV4-1 and TRBJ1-1; 7 bases are a match to TRBD1. Looked up from germline, CDR1 is MGHRA and CDR2 is YSYEKL. This CDR3 spans 16 amino acids. Trimming removed 1 base from V and 0 bases from J; junction bases left unmatched: 5. The CDR3 DNA follows: TGCGCCAGCAGCCAAGGGGTGGGACAGCTGAACACTGAAGCTTTCTTT. Translating gives CASSQGVGQLNTEAFF.

V gene TRBV4-1 combines with J gene TRBJ2-1; the D gene is possibly TRBD2 (6 bases). Germline CDR1 is MGHRA and CDR2 is YSYEKL. The V gene lost 4 bases and the J gene lost 4 bases, with 17 bases spanning the gap. This CDR3 has 16 residues. CDR3 region: CASSPMGSGPYNEQFF. For the CDR3, the DNA is TGCGCCAGCAGCCCCATGGGTAGCGGCCCGTACAATGAGCAGTTCTTC.

The chain couples TRBV6-6 to TRBJ2-7; 9 bases are shared with TRBD1. J was trimmed by 3 bases and V by 10 bases; bases with no gene match: 4. Germline V gene sequence: CDR1 MNHNY, CDR2 SVGAGI (reference sequence). The CDR3 is 12 residues long. The CDR3 nucleotides are TGTGCCACAGGGACAGGGAACTACGAGCAGTACTTC. It yields the protein CATGTGNYEQYF.

The chain has TRBV7-2 and TRBJ2-7; possibly TRBD1 for D (6 bases). The CDR3 is 14 residues long. The V and J ends lost 2 bases and 3 bases respectively, with 11 bases between them. CDR1 and CDR2 (germline): SGHTA, FQGNSA. CDR3 residues: CASSLSGDGYEQYF. As DNA, the CDR3 is TGTGCCAGCAGCTTATCAGGGGACGGCTACGAGCAGTACTTC.

The V call is TRBV9, the J call TRBJ2-5; 7 bases align to TRBD1. J lost 9 bases, V lost 4 bases, and 12 bases had no gene match. Per the germline V gene, CDR1 is SGDLS and CDR2 is YYNGEE. CDR3 length equals 14 residues. This CDR3 reads CASSPQGVRMSQYF. The DNA for the CDR3 is TGTGCCAGCAGCCCTCAGGGGGTCCGGATGTCCCAGTACTTC.

The chain recombines TRBV28 with TRBJ1-1; possible D gene TRBD1, 5 bases. Trimming pared 3 bases from V and 3 bases from J, leaving 14 bases between. CDR1 and CDR2 (germline): MDHEN, SYDVKM. CDR3 length: 15 amino acids. The CDR3 DNA is TGTGCCAGCAGTTTGAGTTTGGTGGGGCACACTGAAGCTTTCTTT. Its translation is CASSLSLVGHTEAFF. The full variable domain, with the rest looked up from reference TRBV28 and TRBJ1-1, is DVKVTQSSRYLVKRTGEKVFLECVQDMDHENMFWYRQDPGLGLRLIYFSYDVKMKEKGDIPEGYSVSREKKERFSLILESASTNQTSMYLCASSLSLVGHTEAFFGQGTRLTVV.

This chain links TRBV7-2 with TRBJ2-5; D gene ambiguous. The germline V and J ends were trimmed by 1 base and 0 bases, with 15 bases remaining between them. CDR3 length equals 17 residues. CDR1 is SGHTA, CDR2 FQGNSA, per germline. Here the CDR3 reads CASSLVFGSGYQETQYF. The CDR3 coding sequence is TGTGCCAGCAGCTTAGTGTTTGGTAGTGGGTACCAAGAGACCCAGTACTTC.

The genes are TRBV5-4 and TRBJ2-7, with TRBD1 matching 9 bases. Looked up from germline, CDR1 is SGHNT and CDR2 is YYREEE (reference sequence). Unmatched junction bases numbered 10, after V lost 4 bases and J lost 5 bases. This CDR3 contains 15 residues. The CDR3 here is CASSTTGTGWDEQYV. The CDR3 DNA reads TGTGCCAGCAGCACCACCGGGACAGGGTGGGACGAGCAGTACGTC.